The T cell receptor (beta chain) under discussion was sequenced for a study of T cells in Graves' hyperthyroidism and ophthalmopathy (dated by TCRdb to about 2019). As for the study more broadly: Peripheral blood samples were taken at the time of initial diagnosis, prior to any treatment. To identify distinguishing TCR V-J signatures, a discovery cohort of some 100 patients was used, comprising fewer than 45 with Graves' ophthalmopathy and around 60 with stable Graves' hyperthyroidism. Whether ophthalmopathy could be predicted prospectively was tested in an independent validation cohort made up of under 20 hyperthyroidism patients plus 17 patients who later progressed to ophthalmopathy. The 75 to 100 discovery patients were divided at random into training and test sets in a 7:3 ratio. Thyroid tissue and blood T-cell repertoires from over 5 Graves' hyperthyroidism patients were also compared in the study. After sampling, hyperthyroidism patients received methimazole starting at 30 mg daily, and ophthalmopathy patients received high-dose intravenous methylprednisolone. According to the paper, TCR Vbeta CDR3 sequencing was carried out on over 130 peripheral blood samples, which came from around 43 ophthalmopathy, 75 or so hyperthyroidism and roughly 17 progressor patients.

Summary of the overall study and its limitations: In cross-validation, a model built on a 13 V-J signature told ophthalmopathy apart from stable hyperthyroidism with approximately 90% sensitivity and around 83% specificity, and in testing the same model reached 80%/75%. During validation, the model predicted progression to ophthalmopathy a median of about 6.5 months ahead of onset, with roughly 65% sensitivity and roughly 72% specificity. Most expanded thyroid clonotypes (frequency above 0.001) were also found in blood, which suggests that blood repertoires may mirror thyroid immune responses. Sample size was not statistically predetermined, and investigators were not blinded to group allocation.

V is clipped by 8 bases and J by 1 base, and the sequence between their germline boundaries is 14 bases long. The germline V gene specifies KGHSH as CDR1 and LQKENI as CDR2. The CDR3 starts with the cysteine, ends with the phenylalanine, and has 14 residues. Of all the DNA, just the CDR3 is kept, 42 bases in frame from base 1. This clonotype was recorded many times. The antigen it recognizes is unknown. It has no much larger one-base neighbor in the sample; base qualities were not kept. Stable Graves' hyperthyroidism was defined as the absence of progression to ophthalmopathy over 18 months of follow-up. Hyperthyroidism patients were newly diagnosed, had a disease duration of under 2 months, and were aged 18 to 65 years. The study excluded patients with uncontrolled infections, other autoimmune diseases, pregnancy or lactation. Diagnoses relied on clinical symptoms, serum thyroxine and TRAb, thyroid ultrasound and orbital computed tomography. Ficoll-Paque density gradient centrifugation was used to isolate PBMCs from around 10 ml of fresh peripheral blood. Trizol reagent was used to extract total RNA, and RNA quality was then checked on an Agilent 2100 Bioanalyzer.

The TCR beta CDR3 regions were amplified from the RNA transcripts. The first round of RT-PCR for the TCR CDR3 was performed with the HTBI primer set and the Qiagen OneStep RT-PCR kit. Libraries were constructed in a second round of multiplex PCR, after which size selection and purification were performed. Sequencing of the libraries was done on an Illumina HiSeq2000 using paired-end 100 bp reads. The original pipeline was this. Raw data were processed with SOAPnuke, discarding reads with adapters, uncalled bases, mean Phred below 15, or no exact constant-primer or identifier match. COPE v1.2.5 was used to merge the high-quality paired reads, and each unique nucleotide sequence was defined as a clonotype. MiTCR v1.1 was used to align clonotypes to the IMGT TRBV, TRBD and TRBJ reference segments. Analysis was restricted to V-J combinations with a frequency above 0.0001, which covered approximately 99% of repertoires. A TCS score was defined as the ratio between F50 (clonal expansion) and ExV (chaos), using BLOSUM62-based TCRdist between CDR3 peptides within each V-J. Welch's t-statistics and random forest reduced around 520 V-J features to about 12, which were used in a naive Bayes classifier (R e1071). TCRdb trimmed the raw reads at Q25, called clones with MiXCR and kept productive beta chains. Under each unique CDR3 protein, matching rows form one entry showing the most common genes and DNA. The V and J calls come from TCRdb's annotation, not from the publication. The sample has hundreds of thousands of distinct CDR3 sequences on record, around 16% of them singletons. About 41% of the sample is taken by the ten largest.

This TCR was recovered from a middle-aged man with Graves' hyperthyroidism. The sequenced material came from blood. The rearrangement combines TRBV18 with TRBJ1-1, with the identity of the D gene unclear. The CDR3 sequence is CASAYGPGNTEAFF. The DNA sequence is as follows: TGTGCCAGCGCGTACGGGCCGGGGAACACTGAAGCTTTCTTT.